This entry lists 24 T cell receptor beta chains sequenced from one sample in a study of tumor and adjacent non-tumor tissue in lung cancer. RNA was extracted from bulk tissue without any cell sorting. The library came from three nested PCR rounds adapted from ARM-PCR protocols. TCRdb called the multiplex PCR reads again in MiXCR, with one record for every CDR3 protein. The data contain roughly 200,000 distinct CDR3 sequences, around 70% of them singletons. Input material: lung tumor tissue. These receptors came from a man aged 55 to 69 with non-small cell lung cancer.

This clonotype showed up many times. In DNA, the CDR3 is TGCAGTGCTTGGGACGCGGGGGAGCAGTACTTC. This sequence encodes CSAWDAGEQYF. The gene calls are TRBV20-1 and TRBJ2-7; D perhaps matches TRBD2 (6 bases). The CDR3 spans 11 residues. V was trimmed by 5 bases and J by 7 bases, leaving 12 bases between them. Per the germline V gene, CDR1 is DFQATT and CDR2 is SNEGSKA (reference sequence).

The CDR3 DNA reads as TGCAGTGCTATAGGGGGACAGGACATGAACACTGAAGCTTTCTTT. Amino acids: CSAIGGQDMNTEAFF. The chain is built from TRBV20-1 and TRBJ1-1; 8 nucleotides align to TRBD1. Looked up from germline, CDR1 is DFQATT and CDR2 is SNEGSKA (reference sequence). Unmatched junction bases numbered 7, after V lost 4 bases and J lost 0 bases. The CDR3 has 15 amino acids.

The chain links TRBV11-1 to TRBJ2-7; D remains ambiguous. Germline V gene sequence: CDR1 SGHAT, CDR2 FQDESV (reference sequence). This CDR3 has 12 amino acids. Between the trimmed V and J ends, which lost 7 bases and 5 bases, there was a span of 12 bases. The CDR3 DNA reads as TGTGCCAGCAATGGGTACGATGACGAGCAGTACTTC. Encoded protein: CASNGYDDEQYF.

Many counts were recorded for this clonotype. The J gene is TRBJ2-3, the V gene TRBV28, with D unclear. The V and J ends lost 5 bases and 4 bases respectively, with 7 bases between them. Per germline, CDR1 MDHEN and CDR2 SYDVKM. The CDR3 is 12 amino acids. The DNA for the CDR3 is TGTGCCAGCAGTGGGAACGCAGATACGCAGTATTTT. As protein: CASSGNADTQYF.

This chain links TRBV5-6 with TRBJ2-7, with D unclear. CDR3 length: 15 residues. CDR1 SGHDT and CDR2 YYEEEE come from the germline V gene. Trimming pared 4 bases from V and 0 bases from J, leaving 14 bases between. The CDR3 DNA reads TGTGCCAGCAGCATTCAGCGCCATAGCTCCTACGAGCAGTACTTC. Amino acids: CASSIQRHSSYEQYF.

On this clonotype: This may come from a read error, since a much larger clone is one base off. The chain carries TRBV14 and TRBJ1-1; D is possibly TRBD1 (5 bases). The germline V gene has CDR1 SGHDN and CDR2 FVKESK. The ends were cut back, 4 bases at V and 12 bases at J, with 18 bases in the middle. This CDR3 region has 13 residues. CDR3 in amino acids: CASSLAGVVRSFF. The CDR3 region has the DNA TGTGCCAGCAGCCTAGCGGGGGTGGTAAGATCTTTCTTT.

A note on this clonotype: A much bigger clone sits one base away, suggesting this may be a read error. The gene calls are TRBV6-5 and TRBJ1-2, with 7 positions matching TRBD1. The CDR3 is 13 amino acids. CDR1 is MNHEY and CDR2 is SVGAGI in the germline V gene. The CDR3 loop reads CASRDRAFRGNTF. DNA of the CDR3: TGTGCCAGCAGAGACAGGGCTTTCCGTGGCAACACCTTC.

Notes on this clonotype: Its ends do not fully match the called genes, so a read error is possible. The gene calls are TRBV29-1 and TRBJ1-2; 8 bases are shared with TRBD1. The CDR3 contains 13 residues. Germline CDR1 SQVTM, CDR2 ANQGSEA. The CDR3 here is CSAAPGQVHGYTF. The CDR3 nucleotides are TGCAGCGCCGCCCCGGGACAGGTGCATGGCTACACATTC.

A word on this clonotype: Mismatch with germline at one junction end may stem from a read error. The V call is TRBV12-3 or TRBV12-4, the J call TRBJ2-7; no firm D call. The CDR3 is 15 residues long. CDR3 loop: CASSFGWIETYEQHF. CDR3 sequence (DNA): TGTGCTAGCAGTTTCGGGTGGATAGAAACCTACGAGCAGCACTTC.

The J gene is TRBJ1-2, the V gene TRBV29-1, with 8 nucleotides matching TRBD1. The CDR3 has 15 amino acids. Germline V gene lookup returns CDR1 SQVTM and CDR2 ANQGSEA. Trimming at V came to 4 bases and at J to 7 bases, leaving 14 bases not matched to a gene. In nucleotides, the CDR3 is TGCAGCGTTGTAACACCCGGGACAGGATTCGCTGGCTACACCTTC. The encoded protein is CSVVTPGTGFAGYTF.

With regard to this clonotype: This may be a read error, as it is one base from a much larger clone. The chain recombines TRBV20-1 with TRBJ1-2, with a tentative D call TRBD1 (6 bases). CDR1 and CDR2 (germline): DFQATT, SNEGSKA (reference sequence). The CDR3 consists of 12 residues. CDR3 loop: CSVRTGPYGYTF. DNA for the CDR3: TGCAGTGTTAGAACAGGGCCCTATGGCTACACCTTC.

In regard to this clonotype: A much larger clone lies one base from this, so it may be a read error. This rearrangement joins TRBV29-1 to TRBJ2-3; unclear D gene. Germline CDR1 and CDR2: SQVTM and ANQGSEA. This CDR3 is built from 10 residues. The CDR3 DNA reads TGCAACGTACAAAGAGATACGCAGTATTTT. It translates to CNVQRDTQYF.

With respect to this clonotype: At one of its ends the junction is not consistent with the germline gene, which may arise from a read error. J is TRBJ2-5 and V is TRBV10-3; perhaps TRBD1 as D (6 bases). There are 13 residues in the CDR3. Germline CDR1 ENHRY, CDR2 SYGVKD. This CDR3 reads CVITPQGRETQYF. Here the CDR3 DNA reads TGTGTCATCACTCCACAGGGCCGAGAGACCCAGTACTTC.

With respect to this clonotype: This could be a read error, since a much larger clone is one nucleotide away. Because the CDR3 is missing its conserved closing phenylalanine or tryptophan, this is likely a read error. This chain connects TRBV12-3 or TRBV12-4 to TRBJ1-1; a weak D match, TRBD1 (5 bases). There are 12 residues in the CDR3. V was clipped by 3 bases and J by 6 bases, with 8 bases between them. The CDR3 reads CASSFPGAEAFV. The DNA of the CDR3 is TGTGCCAGCAGTTTCCCGGGGGCTGAAGCTTTCGTT.

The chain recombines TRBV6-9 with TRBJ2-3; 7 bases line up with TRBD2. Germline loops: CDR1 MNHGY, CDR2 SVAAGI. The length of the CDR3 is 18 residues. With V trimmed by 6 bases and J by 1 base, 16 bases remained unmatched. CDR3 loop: CASSRIFTSGGCTDTQYF. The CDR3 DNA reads TGTGCCAGCAGCCGTATCTTCACATCGGGAGGCTGCACAGATACGCAGTATTTT.

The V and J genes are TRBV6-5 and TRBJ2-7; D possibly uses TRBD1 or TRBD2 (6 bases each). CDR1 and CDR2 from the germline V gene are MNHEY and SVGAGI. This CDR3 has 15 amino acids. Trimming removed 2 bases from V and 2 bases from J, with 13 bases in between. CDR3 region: CASSYIPRGPYEQYF. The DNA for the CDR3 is TGTGCCAGCAGTTACATCCCTCGGGGGCCCTACGAGCAGTACTTC.

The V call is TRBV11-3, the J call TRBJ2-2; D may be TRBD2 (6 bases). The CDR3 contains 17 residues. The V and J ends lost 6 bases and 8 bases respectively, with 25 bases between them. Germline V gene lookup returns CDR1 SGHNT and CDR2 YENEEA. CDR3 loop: CASRLSSQSLGTGELFF. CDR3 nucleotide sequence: TGTGCCAGCAGGTTAAGTAGTCAATCTTTGGGGACTGGGGAGCTGTTTTTT.

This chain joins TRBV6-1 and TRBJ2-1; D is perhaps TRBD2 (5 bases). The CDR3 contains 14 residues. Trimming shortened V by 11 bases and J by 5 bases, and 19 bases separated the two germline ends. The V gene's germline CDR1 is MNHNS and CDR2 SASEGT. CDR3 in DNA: TGTGCCTCCCAAACGGTAGGGAGACACAATGAGCAGTTCTTC. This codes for CASQTVGRHNEQFF.

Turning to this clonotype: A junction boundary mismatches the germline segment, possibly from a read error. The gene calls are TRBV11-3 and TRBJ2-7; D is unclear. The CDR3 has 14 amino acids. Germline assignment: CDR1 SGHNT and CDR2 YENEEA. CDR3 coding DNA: TGTGCCAGCAGCCAATGGGCGGTCTCCTACGAGCAGTATTTC. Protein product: CASSQWAVSYEQYF.

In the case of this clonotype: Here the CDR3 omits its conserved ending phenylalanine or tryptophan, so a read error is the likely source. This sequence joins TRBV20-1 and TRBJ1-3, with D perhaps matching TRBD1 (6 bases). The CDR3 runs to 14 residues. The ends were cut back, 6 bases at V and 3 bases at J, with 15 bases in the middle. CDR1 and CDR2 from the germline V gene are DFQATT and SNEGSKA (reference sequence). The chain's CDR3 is CSATQGSYGNTIYS. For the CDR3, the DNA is TGCAGTGCGACTCAGGGGAGCTATGGAAACACCATATATTCT.

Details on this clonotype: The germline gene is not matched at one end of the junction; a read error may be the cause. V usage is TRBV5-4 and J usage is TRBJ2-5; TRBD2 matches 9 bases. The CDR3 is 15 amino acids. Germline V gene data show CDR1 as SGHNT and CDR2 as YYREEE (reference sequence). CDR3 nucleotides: TGTGCCAGCAACTTGGTGTCTAGCGGGAAGGAGACCCAGTACTTC. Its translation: CASNLVSSGKETQYF. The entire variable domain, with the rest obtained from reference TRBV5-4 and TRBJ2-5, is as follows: ETGVTQSPTHLIKTRGQQVTLRCSSQSGHNTVSWYQQALGQGPQFIFQYYREEENGRGNFPPRFSGLQFPNYSSELNVNALELDDSALYLCASNLVSSGKETQYFGPGTRLLVL.

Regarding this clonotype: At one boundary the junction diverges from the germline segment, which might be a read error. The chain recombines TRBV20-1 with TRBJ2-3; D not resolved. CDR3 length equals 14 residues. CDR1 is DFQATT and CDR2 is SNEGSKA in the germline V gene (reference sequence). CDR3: CCAIDAIGPDTQYF. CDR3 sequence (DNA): TGCTGTGCTATAGATGCGATAGGCCCAGATACGCAGTATTTT.

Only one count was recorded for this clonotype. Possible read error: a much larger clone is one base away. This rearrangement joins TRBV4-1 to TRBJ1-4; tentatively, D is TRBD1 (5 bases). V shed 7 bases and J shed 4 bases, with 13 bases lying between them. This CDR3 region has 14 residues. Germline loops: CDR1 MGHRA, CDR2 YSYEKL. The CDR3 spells CASTTWGNNEKLFF. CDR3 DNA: TGCGCCAGCACCACCTGGGGGAATAATGAAAAACTGTTTTTT.

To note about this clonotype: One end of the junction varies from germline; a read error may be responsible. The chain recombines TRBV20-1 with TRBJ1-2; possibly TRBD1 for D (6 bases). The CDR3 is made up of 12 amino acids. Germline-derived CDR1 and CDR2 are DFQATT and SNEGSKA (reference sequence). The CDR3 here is CSAREGGGGYNF. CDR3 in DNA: TGCAGTGCTAGAGAGGGAGGTGGGGGCTACAACTTC.